These 17 T cell receptor beta chains were all obtained from the same sample, sequenced in a study of T-cell memory formation after mild COVID-19. MiXCR was run by TCRdb on the 5' RACE reads, yielding one entry per CDR3 protein. The sample carries approximately 300,000 distinct CDR3 sequences, 15% to 20% recorded once. The source material was PBMCs or a T cell subset sorted from them (not recorded which). These TCRs come from a young man who had mild COVID-19 (a few samples of this study predate the infection). Cell type and time point are not known.

This clonotype was seen many times. This chain connects TRBV11-3 to TRBJ2-7, with TRBD1 matching over 7 bases. Germline V gene lookup returns CDR1 SGHNT and CDR2 YENEEA. This CDR3 region has 13 residues. DNA of the CDR3: TGTGCCAGCAGCCTAGACAGGGACTACGAGCAGTACGTC. This encodes CASSLDRDYEQYV.

This clonotype has a handful of counts. The chain uses TRBV3-1 and TRBJ1-2, with D possibly matching TRBD1 (5 bases). Germline CDR1 LGHDT, CDR2 YNNKEL (reference sequence). This CDR3 spans 15 amino acids. Trimming took 3 bases from V and 2 from J, leaving 13 bases between them. The CDR3 sequence: CASSHPSQGNYGYTF. Here the CDR3 DNA reads TGTGCCAGCAGCCACCCATCCCAGGGAAACTATGGCTACACCTTC.

This clonotype occurred a few times. CDR3 DNA sequence: TGTGCCAGCAGTGAAGGTGCAGGAGCCTACGAGCAGTACGTC. Residues: CASSEGAGAYEQYV. The J gene is TRBJ2-7, the V gene TRBV2, with D unresolved. V lost 1 base and J lost 2, with 9 bases in between. CDR1 is SNHLY, CDR2 FYNNEI, per germline. This CDR3 is 14 amino acids long.

The rearrangement links TRBV6-6 to TRBJ2-5; D is perhaps TRBD1 (5 bases). Germline CDR1 MNHNY, CDR2 SVGAGI (reference sequence). CDR3 length: 13 residues. The germline V and J ends were trimmed by 8 bases and 2 bases, with 12 bases remaining between them. The CDR3 sequence: CASRKQGQETQYF. The CDR3, as DNA: TGTGCCAGCCGAAAGCAGGGACAAGAGACCCAGTACTTC.

This clonotype was counted only a few times. This chain links TRBV7-9 with TRBJ1-5; no clear D. V lost 6 bases, J lost 1 base, and 13 bases lay in between. CDR3 size: 15 residues. The germline V gene encodes CDR1 SEHNR and CDR2 FQNEAQ (reference sequence). CDR3 amino acids: CASSRDSGSNQPQHF. The CDR3, as DNA: TGTGCCAGCAGTCGTGACTCCGGGAGCAATCAGCCCCAGCATTTT.

This clonotype was observed at least ten times. The V call is TRBV2, the J call TRBJ2-1; unclear D gene. With 4 bases removed from V and 4 bases from J, the gap between germline ends came to 8 bases. Germline CDR1 and CDR2: SNHLY and FYNNEI. The CDR3 is 13 amino acids. The CDR3 reads CASSAAEYNEQFF. The CDR3 nucleotides are TGTGCCAGCAGTGCCGCGGAATACAATGAGCAGTTCTTC.

The J gene is TRBJ2-7, the V gene TRBV29-1; D gene uncertain. Germline V gene sequence: CDR1 SQVTM, CDR2 ANQGSEA. Trimming took 5 bases from V and 4 from J, leaving 12 bases between them. The CDR3 is 12 amino acids. The CDR3 DNA is TGCAGCGTTTTATCTCGGGCGTACGAGCAGTACTTC. It translates to CSVLSRAYEQYF.

This clonotype came up many times. V usage is TRBV7-2 and J usage is TRBJ1-5; tentatively, D is TRBD1 (5 bases). Looked up from germline, CDR1 is SGHTA and CDR2 is FQGNSA. The germline V and J ends were trimmed by 5 bases and 6 bases, with 14 bases remaining between them. This CDR3 has 14 residues. DNA for the CDR3: TGTGCCAGCAGCCCGGGACTTGGGGCTCAGCCCCAGCATTTT. This encodes CASSPGLGAQPQHF.

This clonotype was seen only a few times. The rearrangement links TRBV7-9 to TRBJ2-3; a weak D match, TRBD2 (5 bases). V was trimmed by 4 bases and J by 1 base, leaving 9 bases between them. The CDR3 is made up of 14 amino acids. Germline V CDR1 and CDR2: SEHNR, FQNEAQ (reference sequence). The DNA for the CDR3 is TGTGCCAGCAGCTGGAGGACCGGCACAGATACGCAGTATTTT. It encodes CASSWRTGTDTQYF. The whole variable domain, filled in from reference TRBV7-9 and TRBJ2-3, reads DTGVSQNPRHKITKRGQNVTFRCDPISEHNRLYWYRQTLGQGPEFLTYFQNEAQLEKSRLLSDRFSAERPKGSFSTLEIQRTEQGDSAMYLCASSWRTGTDTQYFGPGTRLTVL.

The rearrangement joins TRBV5-1 to TRBJ1-1; TRBD1 agrees at 11 bases. The V and J ends lost 4 bases and 6 bases, in that order; junction bases with no gene match: 5. Germline V CDR1 and CDR2: SGHRS, YFSETQ. This CDR3 has 14 amino acids. CDR3 sequence (DNA): TGCGCCAGCAGCGCCGGACAGGGGGCCGCTGAAGCTTTCTTT. Translating it yields CASSAGQGAAEAFF.

The chain employs TRBV6-6 and TRBJ1-4; D perhaps matches TRBD1 (6 bases). Germline assignment: CDR1 MNHNY and CDR2 SVGAGI (reference sequence). There are 15 residues in the CDR3. Trimming removed 5 bases at V and 3 bases at J, with 13 bases between. Here the CDR3 reads CASSEPQGANEKLFF. For the CDR3, the DNA is TGTGCCAGCAGTGAGCCACAGGGAGCTAATGAAAAACTGTTTTTT.

This clonotype was counted a few times. The rearrangement joins TRBV4-3 to TRBJ2-1, with 7 bases identical to TRBD2. This CDR3 is built from 15 residues. The V segment lost 5 bases and the J segment 5 bases; nucleotides outside the gene matches: 9. Germline CDR1 LGHNA, CDR2 YSLEER. The CDR3 protein is CASSAPPGLNNEQFF. The CDR3 DNA sequence: TGCGCCAGCAGCGCTCCCCCGGGACTAAACAATGAGCAGTTCTTC.

This clonotype has just a few counts. CDR3 amino acids: CASSLVGTRSDTQYF. The CDR3 DNA sequence: TGTGCCAGCAGCTTAGTTGGCACACGATCAGATACGCAGTATTTT. The V gene is TRBV7-2, the J gene TRBJ2-3; no clear D gene. There are 15 residues in the CDR3. Trimming cost V 1 base and J 4 bases, with 12 bases left between them. Germline V lookup: CDR1 SGHTA, CDR2 FQGNSA.

In this sample, this clonotype turned up a few times. The gene calls are TRBV7-6 and TRBJ1-4; D not resolved. V was cut by 5 bases and J by 7 bases, with 17 bases left in between. CDR3 size: 15 residues. Per germline, CDR1 SGHVS and CDR2 FNYEAQ. CDR3 sequence (DNA): TGTGCCAGCAGCCCCAGGACCGCTTCGGGTGAAAAACTGTTTTTT. It is translated as CASSPRTASGEKLFF.

This sequence joins TRBV10-3 and TRBJ2-7; 9 positions match TRBD1. The CDR3 has 13 residues. Per germline, CDR1 ENHRY and CDR2 SYGVKD. The ends lost 8 bases at V and 3 bases at J; junction bases unmatched: 5. The CDR3 protein is CAIAGQGNYEQYF. CDR3 DNA sequence: TGTGCCATCGCGGGACAGGGTAACTACGAGCAGTACTTC.

CDR3 nucleotide sequence: TGCGCCAGCAGCTGGGGGGGGACAGTGGGTATCGAAGCTTTCTTT. Translated, it gives CASSWGGTVGIEAFF. The V and J genes are TRBV5-1 and TRBJ1-1; 7 nucleotides align to TRBD1. Unmatched junction bases numbered 13, after V lost 3 bases and J lost 8 bases. Germline loops: CDR1 SGHRS, CDR2 YFSETQ. The CDR3 runs to 15 residues.

This chain connects TRBV25-1 to TRBJ2-3; D is perhaps TRBD1 or TRBD2 (5 bases each). V lost 9 bases and J lost 6, with 16 bases in between. CDR3 size: 13 residues. Germline CDR1 and CDR2: MGHDK and SYGVNS. The CDR3 here is CASRTIEGDTQYF. The CDR3 DNA is TGTGCCAGTCGGACCATAGAGGGGGATACGCAGTATTTT.